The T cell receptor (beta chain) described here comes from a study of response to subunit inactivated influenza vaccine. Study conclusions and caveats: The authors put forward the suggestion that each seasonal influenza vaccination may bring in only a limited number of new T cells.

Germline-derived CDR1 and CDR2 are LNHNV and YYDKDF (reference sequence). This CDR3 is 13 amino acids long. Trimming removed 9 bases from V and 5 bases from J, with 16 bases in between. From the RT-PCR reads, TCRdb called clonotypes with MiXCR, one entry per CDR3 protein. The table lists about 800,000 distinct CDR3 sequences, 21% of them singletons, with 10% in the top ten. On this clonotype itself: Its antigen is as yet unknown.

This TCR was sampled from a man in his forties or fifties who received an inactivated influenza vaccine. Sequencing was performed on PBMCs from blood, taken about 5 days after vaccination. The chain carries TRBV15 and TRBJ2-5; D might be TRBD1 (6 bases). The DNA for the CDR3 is TGTGCCACAAGGGCAGGGGCCTACGAGACCCAGTACTTC. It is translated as CATRAGAYETQYF.